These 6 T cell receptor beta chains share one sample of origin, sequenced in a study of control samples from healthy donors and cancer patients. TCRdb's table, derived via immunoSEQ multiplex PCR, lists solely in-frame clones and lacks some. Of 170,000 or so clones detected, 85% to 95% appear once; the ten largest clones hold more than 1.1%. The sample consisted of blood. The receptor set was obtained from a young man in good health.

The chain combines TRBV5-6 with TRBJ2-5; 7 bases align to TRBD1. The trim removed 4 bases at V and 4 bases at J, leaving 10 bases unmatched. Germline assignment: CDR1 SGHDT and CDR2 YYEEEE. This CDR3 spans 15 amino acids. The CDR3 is CASSGTTGVGETQYF. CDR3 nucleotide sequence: TGTGCCAGCAGCGGAACAACAGGGGTTGGAGAGACCCAGTACTTC.

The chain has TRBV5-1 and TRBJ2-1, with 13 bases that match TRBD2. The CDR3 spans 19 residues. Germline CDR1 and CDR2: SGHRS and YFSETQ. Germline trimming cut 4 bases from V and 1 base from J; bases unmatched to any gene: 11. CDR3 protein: CASSPGLAGIESSYNEQFF. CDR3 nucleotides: TGCGCCAGCAGCCCGGGACTAGCGGGGATTGAGTCTTCCTACAATGAGCAGTTCTTC. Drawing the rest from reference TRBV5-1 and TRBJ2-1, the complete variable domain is KAGVTQTPRYLIKTRGQQVTLSCSPISGHRSVSWYQQTPGQGLQFLFEYFSETQRNKGNFPGRFSGRQFSNSRSEMNVSTLELGDSALYLCASSPGLAGIESSYNEQFFGPGTRLTVL.

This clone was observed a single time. This CDR3 is CASRLGRLPSNEQFF. The CDR3 nucleotides read TGTGCCAGTAGACTGGGACGGCTCCCCTCCAATGAGCAGTTCTTC. The chain couples TRBV19 to TRBJ2-1; perhaps D is TRBD1 or TRBD2 (5 bases each). The CDR3 sequence is 15 residues long. In germline, CDR1 is LNHDA, CDR2 SQIVND (reference sequence). Trimming took 6 bases from V and 6 from J, leaving 18 bases between them.

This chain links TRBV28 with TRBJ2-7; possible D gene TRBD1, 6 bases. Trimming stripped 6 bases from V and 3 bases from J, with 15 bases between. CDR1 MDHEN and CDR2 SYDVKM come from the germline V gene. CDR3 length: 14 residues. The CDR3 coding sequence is TGTGCCAGCAGAACTAACAGGGACCTCTACGAGCAGTACTTC. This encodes CASRTNRDLYEQYF.

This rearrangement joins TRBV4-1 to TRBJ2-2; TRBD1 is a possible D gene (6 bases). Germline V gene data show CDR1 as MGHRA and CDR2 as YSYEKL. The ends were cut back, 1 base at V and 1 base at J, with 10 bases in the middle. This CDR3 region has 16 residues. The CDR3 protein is CASSQALGGNTGELFF. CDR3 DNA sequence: TGCGCCAGCAGCCAAGCGTTAGGGGGGAACACCGGGGAGCTGTTTTTT.

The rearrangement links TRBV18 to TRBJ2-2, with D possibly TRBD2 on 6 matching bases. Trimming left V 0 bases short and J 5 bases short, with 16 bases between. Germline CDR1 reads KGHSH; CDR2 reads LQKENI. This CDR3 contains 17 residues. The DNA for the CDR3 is TGTGCCAGCTCACCACCGGAGGGCAGTCGAAGGACCGGGGAGCTGTTTTTT. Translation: CASSPPEGSRRTGELFF.